The clone carrying this T cell receptor (beta chain) was observed a handful of times. Its antigen is as yet unknown. Semi-nested PCR with Nested Universal Primer A followed constant-region reverse priming of full-length variable regions. TCRdb reprocessed the 5' RACE reads via MiXCR and lists one record per CDR3 protein. The table lists approximately 53,000 distinct CDR3 sequences, 25% to 35% of them singletons, with under 3.5% in the top ten. Overall study results and limits: Tumor memory CD4+ T cell TCR gene usage was found to cluster with blood and lymph node memory CD4+ cells and with lymph node naive CD4+ cells. Tumor-infiltrating Treg TCR alpha and beta sequences overlapped most with tumor naive CD4+ T cells, then blood naive.

CDR3 length equals 14 residues. V lost 1 base, J lost 6 bases, and 2 bases stayed unmatched. The source is a female donor with breast cancer. The J gene is TRBJ1-5, the V gene TRBV12-3 or TRBV12-4, with TRBD1 identical over 8 bases. What was sequenced was tumor-infiltrating memory CD4+ T cells sorted from the breast tumor. Subset here: memory CD4+ T cells, CD4+CD45RO+CD25-. The CDR3 bases are TGTGCCAGCAGTTTAGAACAGGGGGGTCAGCCCCAGCATTTT. Translating it yields CASSLEQGGQPQHF.